This TCR beta chain was captured by sequencing in a study of CD8 T cells in Susac syndrome (dated by TCRdb to the late 2010s). Background on the whole study: The study used repertoire sequencing to test whether antigen drove CD8+ T cell activation and differentiation in Susac syndrome. The study compared CD8+ T cell repertoire clonality among roughly eleven healthy donors, around 14 Susac syndrome patients and some 16 multiple sclerosis patients.

What the study reported, not specific to this receptor: The TCR sequencing and HLA analysis was acknowledged to have included a relatively small number of individuals.

RNA was extracted using the RNeasy kit, and about 0.5 to 1 ug of the RNA was reverse transcribed with random hexamers. The immunoSEQ multiplex PCR assay, covering 54 Vbeta and 13 Jbeta segments, was used to amplify TCR beta CDR3 regions. Bias from PCR amplification was corrected by using a synthetic template baseline for primer optimization and for computational correction. Per the original workflow: Reads were annotated to V, D and J genes per IMGT and analyzed with immunoSEQ Analyzer, keeping only productive sequences. Clonality was computed as one minus Shannon entropy normalized by log2 of the number of productive unique sequences. Public and private clones were assessed among the 100 most prevalent clones of each patient and control. Clones were defined as Susac-specific if absent from the healthy and MS cohorts, from 1052 published viral clones and from other ImmuneACCESS disease sequences. TCRdb handled the public reads itself, with Q25 trimming in fastp and clone calling in MiXCR, and kept productive beta chains. CDR3 protein sequences are deduplicated, and each keeps its most common genes and DNA. Here the V and J calls rest on TCRdb's processing, not on the authors' analysis. The table for this sample lists approximately 300,000 distinct CDR3 sequences; 89% of them were counted only once. Roughly 0.2% of the sample comes from the top ten.

Of note for this clonotype: Its binding antigen is unknown. Base-call qualities are not available, and no considerably larger clone is one nucleotide away.

Peripheral blood CD8+ and CD4+ T cells from healthy donors, Susac syndrome patients and multiple sclerosis patients were profiled by high-throughput TCR beta sequencing. The multiple sclerosis controls were treatment-naive patients whose relapsing-remitting disease, either stable or active, fulfilled the revised McDonald criteria. Bulk CD8+ and CD4+ T cells were purified by magnetic negative isolation, whereas CD8+ TEMRA cells were enriched by FACS. Blood was collected in EDTA tubes and processed within 24 hours, with PBMCs isolated through density gradient centrifugation. PBMCs intended for TCR sequencing were frozen in liquid nitrogen and were later thawed in a 37 degrees C water bath. A purity of at least 90% was achieved for sorted or isolated CD4+, CD8+ and CD8+ TEMRA cells. The CDR3 has 15 amino acids, counting the end cysteine and phenylalanine. Solely the CDR3 DNA is kept, with 45 bases framed from the first base. CDR1 MRHNA and CDR2 SNTAGT are derived from the germline V gene. The V end loses 3 bases and the J end loses 6 bases, and a stretch of 15 bases separates them.

In this chain, TRBV6-4 is recombined with TRBJ1-5; tentative D gene TRBD1, with 6 bases matching. Sample: CD8+ T cells from PBMCs. This sequence was found in a human donor with multiple sclerosis. CDR3 loop: CASSEGAGEGQPQHF. In nucleotides, the sequence is TGTGCCAGCAGTGAAGGGGCAGGGGAAGGTCAGCCCCAGCATTTT.